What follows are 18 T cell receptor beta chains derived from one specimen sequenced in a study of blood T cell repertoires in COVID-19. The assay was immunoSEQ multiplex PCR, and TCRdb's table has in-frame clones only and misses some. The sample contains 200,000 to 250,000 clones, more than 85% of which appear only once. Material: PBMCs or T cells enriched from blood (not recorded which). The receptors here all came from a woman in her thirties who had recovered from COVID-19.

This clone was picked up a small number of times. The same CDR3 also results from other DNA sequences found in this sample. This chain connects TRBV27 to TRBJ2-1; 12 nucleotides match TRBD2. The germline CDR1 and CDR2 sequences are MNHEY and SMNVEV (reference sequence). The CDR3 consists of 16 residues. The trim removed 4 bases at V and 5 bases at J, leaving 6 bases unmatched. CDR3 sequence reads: CASSSLGLAGDNEQFF. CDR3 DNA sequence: TGTGCCAGCAGTTCCCTGGGACTAGCGGGTGACAATGAGCAGTTCTTC.

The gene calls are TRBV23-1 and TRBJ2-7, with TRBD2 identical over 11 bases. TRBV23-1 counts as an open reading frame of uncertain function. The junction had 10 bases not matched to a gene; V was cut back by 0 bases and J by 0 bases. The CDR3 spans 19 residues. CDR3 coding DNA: TGCGCCAGCAGTCAATCGCGGGCTAGCGGGAGGCAGAGCTCCTACGAGCAGTACTTC. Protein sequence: CASSQSRASGRQSSYEQYF.

CDR3 sequence reads: CASSPRGPNEKLFF. The CDR3 nucleotides read TGTGCCAGCAGCCCCAGGGGGCCTAATGAAAAACTGTTTTTT. This chain connects TRBV14 to TRBJ1-4; the match to TRBD1 covers 8 bases. This CDR3 region has 14 residues. Germline CDR1 and CDR2: SGHDN and FVKESK. Trimming removed 4 bases from V and 3 bases from J; junction bases left unmatched: 1.

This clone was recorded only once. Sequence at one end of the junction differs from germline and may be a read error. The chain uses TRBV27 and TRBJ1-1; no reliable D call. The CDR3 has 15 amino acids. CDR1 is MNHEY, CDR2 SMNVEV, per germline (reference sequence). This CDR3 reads CASSLRGTTNTEVFF. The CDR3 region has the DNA TGTGCCAGCAGTTTAAGAGGCACCACGAACACTGAAGTTTTCTTT.

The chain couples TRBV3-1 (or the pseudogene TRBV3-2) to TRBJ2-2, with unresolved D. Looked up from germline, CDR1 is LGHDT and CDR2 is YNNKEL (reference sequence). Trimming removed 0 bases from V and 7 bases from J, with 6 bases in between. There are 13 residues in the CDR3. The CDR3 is CASSQDVGGELFF. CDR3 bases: TGTGCCAGCAGCCAAGACGTCGGCGGGGAGCTGTTTTTT.

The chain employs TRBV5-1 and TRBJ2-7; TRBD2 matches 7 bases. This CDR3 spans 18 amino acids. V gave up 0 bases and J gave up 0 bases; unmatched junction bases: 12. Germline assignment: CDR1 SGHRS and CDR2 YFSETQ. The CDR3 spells CASSLVPSSGPSSYEQYF. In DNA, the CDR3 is TGCGCCAGCAGCTTGGTACCTTCTAGCGGACCAAGCTCCTACGAGCAGTACTTC.

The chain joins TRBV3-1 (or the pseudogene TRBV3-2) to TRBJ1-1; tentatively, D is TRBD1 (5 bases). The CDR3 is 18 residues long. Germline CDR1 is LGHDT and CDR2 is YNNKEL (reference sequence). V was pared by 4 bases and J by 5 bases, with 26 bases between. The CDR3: CASSPQPGLRTSGTEAFF. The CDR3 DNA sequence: TGTGCCAGCAGCCCGCAACCGGGACTCCGGACCTCTGGGACTGAAGCTTTCTTT.

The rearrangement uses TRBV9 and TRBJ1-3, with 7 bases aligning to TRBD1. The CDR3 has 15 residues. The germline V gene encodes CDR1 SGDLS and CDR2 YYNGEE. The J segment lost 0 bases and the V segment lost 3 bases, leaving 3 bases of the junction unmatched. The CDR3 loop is CASSGRGLSGNTIYF. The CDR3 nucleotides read TGTGCCAGCAGCGGAAGGGGGCTCTCTGGAAACACCATATATTTT.

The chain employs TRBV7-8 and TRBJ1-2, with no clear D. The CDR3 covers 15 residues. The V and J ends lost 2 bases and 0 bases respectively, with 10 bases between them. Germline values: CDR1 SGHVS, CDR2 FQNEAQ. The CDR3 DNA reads TGTGCCAGCAGCTTATATGGGCCGACTAACTATGGCTACACCTTC. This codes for CASSLYGPTNYGYTF. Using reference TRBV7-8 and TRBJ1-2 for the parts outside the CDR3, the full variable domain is GAGVSQSPRYKVAKRGQDVALRCDPISGHVSLFWYQQALGQGPEFLTYFQNEAQLDKSGLPSDRFFAERPEGSVSTLKIQRTQQEDSAVYLCASSLYGPTNYGYTFGSGTRLTVV.

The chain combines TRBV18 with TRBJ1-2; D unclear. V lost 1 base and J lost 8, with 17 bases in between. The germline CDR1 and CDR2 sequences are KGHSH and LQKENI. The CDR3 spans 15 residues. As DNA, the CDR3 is TGTGCCAGCTCACCACGCACAACCGACACGGTCGGCTACACCTTC. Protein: CASSPRTTDTVGYTF.

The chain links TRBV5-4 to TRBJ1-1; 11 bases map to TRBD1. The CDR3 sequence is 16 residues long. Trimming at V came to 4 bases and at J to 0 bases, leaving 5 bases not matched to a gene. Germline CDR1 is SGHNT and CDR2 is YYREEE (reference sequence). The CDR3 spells CASSNGQGAMNTEAFF. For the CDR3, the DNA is TGTGCCAGCAGCAACGGACAGGGGGCCATGAACACTGAAGCTTTCTTT.

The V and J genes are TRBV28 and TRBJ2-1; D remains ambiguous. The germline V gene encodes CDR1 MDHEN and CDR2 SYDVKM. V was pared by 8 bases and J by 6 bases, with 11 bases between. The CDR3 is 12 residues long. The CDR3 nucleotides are TGTGCCAGCTTCGGTTCTCGCAATGAGCAGTTCTTC. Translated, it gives CASFGSRNEQFF.

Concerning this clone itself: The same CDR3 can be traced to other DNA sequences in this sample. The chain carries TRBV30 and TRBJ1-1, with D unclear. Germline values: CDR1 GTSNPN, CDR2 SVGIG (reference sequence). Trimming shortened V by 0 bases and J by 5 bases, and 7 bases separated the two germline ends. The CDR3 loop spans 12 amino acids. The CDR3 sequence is CAWSVGVTEAFF. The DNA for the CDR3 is TGTGCCTGGAGTGTCGGAGTAACTGAAGCTTTCTTT.

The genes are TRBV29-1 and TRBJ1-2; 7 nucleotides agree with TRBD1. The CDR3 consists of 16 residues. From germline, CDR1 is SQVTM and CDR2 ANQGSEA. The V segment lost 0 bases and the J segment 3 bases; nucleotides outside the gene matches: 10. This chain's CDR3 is CSVEEVGRGNYYGYTF. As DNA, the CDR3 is TGCAGCGTTGAAGAGGTCGGCAGGGGGAATTACTATGGCTACACCTTC.

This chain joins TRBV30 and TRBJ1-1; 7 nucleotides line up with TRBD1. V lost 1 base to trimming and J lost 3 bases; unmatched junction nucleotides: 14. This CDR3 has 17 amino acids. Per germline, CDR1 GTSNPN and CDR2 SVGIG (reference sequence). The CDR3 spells CAWSALSYRGRDTEAFF. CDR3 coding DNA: TGTGCCTGGAGTGCACTCTCGTACAGGGGAAGGGACACTGAAGCTTTCTTT.

The CDR3 spells CASSLTRDRGYGYTF. CDR3 bases: TGTGCCAGCAGCCTGACCCGGGACAGGGGCTATGGCTACACCTTC. This sequence joins TRBV5-6 and TRBJ1-2; 10 positions agree with TRBD1. This CDR3 is 15 amino acids long. CDR1 is SGHDT, CDR2 YYEEEE, per germline. J lost 4 bases, V lost 4 bases, and 7 bases had no gene match.

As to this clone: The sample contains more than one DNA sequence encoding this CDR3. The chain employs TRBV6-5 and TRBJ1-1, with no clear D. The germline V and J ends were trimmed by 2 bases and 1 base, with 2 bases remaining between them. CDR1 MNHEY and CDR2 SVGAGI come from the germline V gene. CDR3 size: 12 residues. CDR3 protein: CASSYRNTEAFF. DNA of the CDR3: TGTGCCAGCAGTTACCGGAACACTGAAGCTTTCTTT.

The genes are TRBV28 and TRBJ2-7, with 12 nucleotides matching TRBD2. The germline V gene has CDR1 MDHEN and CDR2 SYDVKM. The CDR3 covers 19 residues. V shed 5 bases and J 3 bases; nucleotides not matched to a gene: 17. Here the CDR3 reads CASSLPTSGRGQGIYEQYF. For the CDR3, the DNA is TGTGCCAGCAGTCTGCCGACTAGCGGGAGAGGGCAGGGGATCTACGAGCAGTACTTC.